What follows is one T cell receptor (beta chain) and its context. The antigen this receptor binds is unknown. Base qualities are missing; no much larger clone stands one base away. TCRbeta CDR3 regions were amplified from genomic DNA using the immunoSEQ Assay, a bias-controlled multiplex PCR. For the original study's pipeline: The number of nucleated cells in each sample was estimated from the amplification of reference gene primers within the assay. Sequence reads were collapsed and filtered to measure the absolute abundance of every unique TCRbeta CDR3 rearrangement. For each sample, productive Simpson clonality was calculated as the square root of Simpson's diversity index over productive rearrangements. TCRdb took over this immuneACCESS table, retaining in-frame rearrangements with V and J assigned. Such tables are incomplete; in checked studies, under half of the missing clones stem from an unresolved V gene, and the remainder is unexplained. The DNA gave D and trimming, while V, J and clone size come from that table. The sample data list about 59,000 clones, and about 93% of these were observed just once. The top ten constitute approximately 15% of the sample.

These data come from a study of blood T cell repertoires in COVID-19 (TCRdb year 2020). With respect to the entire study: The collaborator samples originated in the United States, Italy and Spain and spanned the acute and convalescent phases of COVID-19. The prospective study material was composed of cDNA or gDNA derived from T cells, B-cell-depleted T cells, or PBMCs. The dataset comprised deeply sampled blood TCRbeta repertoires from subjects exposed to, actively infected with, or recovered from COVID-19. The repertoires were released in a freely available public database meant as a resource for research on the immune response to SARS-CoV-2. The samples were drawn from the first 160 participants of the ongoing ImmuneRACE study and from some 1,300 subjects provided by 6 global collaborators. Sample metadata almost always included a de-identified subject ID, COVID-19 status, age in years and sex. Where HLA class I and class II types were available, the types were taken from metadata supplied by the sample provider, not from assay-based typing.

The germline V gene (reference sequence) supplies CDR1 SEHNR and CDR2 FQNEAQ. Inclusive of the bounding cysteine and phenylalanine, the CDR3 is 12 residues long. Just the 36-base CDR3 DNA is kept, in frame starting at base 1. Trimming costs V 6 bases and J 11 bases, and their ends lie 16 bases apart. Collaborating institutions collected whole blood in K2EDTA tubes following their own protocols. For TCRbeta analysis, collaborators shipped samples in one of three forms: frozen whole blood, isolated PBMCs, or DNA extracted from either of those sample types. Broad study findings and their caveats: How much clinical and demographic metadata was included differed by source and by participant, and the metadata was provided uncurated.

The sample consisted of peripheral blood. Recombination joined TRBV7-9 with TRBJ1-1, and possibly TRBD1, on 6 matching bases. The TCR was taken from an elderly man with acute or convalescent COVID-19. The CDR3 protein sequence reads: CASRNTQGRAFF. The bases read TGTGCCAGCAGGAATACGCAGGGGCGCGCTTTCTTT. Here the CDR3 is joined to the reference TRBV7-9 and TRBJ1-1 genes, and the full variable domain is: DTGVSQNPRHKITKRGQNVTFRCDPISEHNRLYWYRQTLGQGPEFLTYFQNEAQLEKSRLLSDRFSAERPKGSFSTLEIQRTEQGDSAMYLCASRNTQGRAFFGQGTRLTVV.